This T cell receptor (beta chain) was sequenced for a study of Tregs in tolerant kidney transplant recipients. The study, taken as a whole, reports: Biological reproducibility was not directly addressed, but technical replication error appeared minimal.

This clone is labeled medium-sized (0.01 to 0.1%) based on frequency. As yet, its antigen is unknown. Related graft donors supplied nonmyeloablative bone marrow transplants, and mixed chimerism was transient. Unstimulated regulatory T cells (CD4+CD25+CD127-), CD4+CD25- non-regulatory cells, CD4 and CD8 cells were FACS-sorted from thawed PBMCs. The data were produced by immunoSEQ multiplex PCR, yet TCRdb's version contains in-frame clones alone and is incomplete. The ten most abundant clones cover around 42% of a sample with approximately 6,000 clones. The sequences come from CD8+ T cells from blood (PBMCs), collected 12 months after the transplant. The TCR originated in a human patient who received a combined kidney and bone marrow transplant. Some T cells here may be from the graft donor.

CDR3: CSARSRRDLPSYEQYF. The part of the CDR3 DNA that was read is TGCAGTGCTAGAAGCCGCAGGGACTTACCCTCCTACGAG. This chain joins TRBV20-1 and TRBJ2-7; TRBD2 is a possible D gene (6 bases). Sequencing ends 3 residues short of the CDR3 end; the germline J gene provides the rest. Trimming removed 2 bases from V and 0 bases from J, with 17 bases in between. The CDR3 is made up of 16 amino acids. CDR1 and CDR2 from the germline V gene are DFQATT and SNEGSKA (reference sequence).